This TCR beta chain was identified during a study of a mutant IDH1 vaccine in newly diagnosed glioma. Across the whole study: It was radiotherapy, temozolomide, or both that patients received previously, with most receiving both.

Trimming stripped 1 base from V and 1 base from J, with 9 bases between. Germline values: CDR1 SGHDT, CDR2 YYEEEE. This CDR3 contains 14 residues. Time point here: baseline, week 1 (first vaccination visit). Treatment specified: pre-vaccination baseline after standard-of-care therapy. Measured with immunoSEQ multiplex PCR; TCRdb has only the in-frame clones, and not every one. The sample shows around 89,000 clones, 83% of them seen only once. The sequencing used PBMCs, collected from a glioma patient treated with radiotherapy, temozolomide or both. The rearrangement links TRBV5-6 to TRBJ2-7; D not resolved. This TCR was sampled from a woman in her fifties or sixties with glioma. This CDR3 reads CASSLRALSYEQYF. For the CDR3, the DNA is TGTGCCAGCAGCTTGCGGGCTCTATCCTACGAGCAGTACTTC.